These 15 T cell receptor beta chains were all obtained from the same sample, sequenced in a study of vaccination and CD4 T cells after COVID-19. The treatment here: roughly 10-day PBMC culture with coronavirus spike peptide pools or control peptides (ViraFEST assay). The study sequenced cultured CD4+ T cell DNA using the Oncomine TCR Beta short-read assay. TCRdb reprocessed the PCR reads via MiXCR and lists one record per CDR3 protein. The sample includes roughly 7,000 distinct CDR3 sequences, approximately 66% of them seen just once. No antigen has been assigned to these receptors. Sequenced: CD4+ T cells from blood, cultured in vitro. These receptors were taken from a human donor who had recovered from COVID-19.

The V gene is TRBV20-1, the J gene TRBJ2-2, with a possible D match to TRBD2 (6 bases). There are 14 residues in the CDR3. Germline assignment: CDR1 DFQATT and CDR2 SNEGSKA (reference sequence). The V end was cut by 7 bases, the J end by 5 bases, with 17 bases between. The CDR3 sequence is CSVQEGGATGELFF. CDR3 nucleotide sequence: TGCAGTGTCCAGGAGGGCGGGGCGACCGGGGAGCTGTTTTTT.

As concerns this clonotype: The germline gene is not matched at one end of the junction; a read error may be the cause. The chain has TRBV11-1 and TRBJ2-2; 9 nucleotides line up with TRBD1. The CDR3 loop spans 16 amino acids. From germline, CDR1 is SGHAT and CDR2 FQDESV (reference sequence). CDR3 amino acids: CDSSFPGQGNTGELFF. The CDR3 bases are TGTGACAGCAGCTTCCCGGGACAGGGAAACACCGGGGAGCTGTTTTTT.

There are a few counts of this clonotype. This chain joins TRBV7-3 and TRBJ2-1, with 14 nucleotides matching TRBD2. CDR1 is SGHTA and CDR2 is FQGTGA in the germline V gene. The length of the CDR3 is 17 residues. V trimming: 5 bases; J trimming: 9 bases; junction bases outside the gene matches: 12. CDR3 in amino acids: CASSPGLAGGRAFEQFF. CDR3 nucleotide sequence: TGTGCCAGCAGCCCAGGACTAGCGGGAGGTCGGGCGTTTGAGCAGTTCTTC. Full variable domain (rest looked up from reference TRBV7-3 and TRBJ2-1): GAGVSQTPSNKVTEKGKYVELRCDPISGHTALYWYRQSLGQGPEFLIYFQGTGAADDSGLPNDRFFAVRPEGSVSTLKIQRTERGDSAVYLCASSPGLAGGRAFEQFFGPGTRLTVL.

The chain joins TRBV15 to TRBJ1-2; tentative D call: TRBD1 (6 bases). CDR1 LNHNV and CDR2 YYDKDF come from the germline V gene (reference sequence). The CDR3 is 16 residues long. V was clipped by 0 bases and J by 0 bases, with 11 bases between them. CDR3 sequence reads: CATSRDLRGANYGYTF. The CDR3 bases are TGTGCCACCAGCAGAGATCTAAGGGGGGCTAACTATGGCTACACCTTC.

The rearrangement links TRBV24-1 to TRBJ2-2, with 8 nucleotides matching TRBD2. Looked up from germline, CDR1 is KGHDR and CDR2 is SFDVKD. The CDR3 contains 16 residues. The ends lost 5 bases at V and 0 bases at J; junction bases unmatched: 4. The CDR3 region has the DNA TGTGCCACCAGTGGCGGGACTAGAACGAACACCGGGGAGCTGTTTTTT. Translated: CATSGGTRTNTGELFF.

In this sample, this clonotype is large (0.1 to 1%). This rearrangement joins TRBV24-1 to TRBJ2-3, with 11 bases fitting TRBD2. Germline CDR1 KGHDR, CDR2 SFDVKD. This CDR3 spans 17 amino acids. V trimming: 4 bases; J trimming: 1 base; junction bases outside the gene matches: 6. Written as DNA, the CDR3 is TGTGCCACCAGTGAGGATAGCGGGAGGGCCGGCACAGATACGCAGTATTTT. It codes for CATSEDSGRAGTDTQYF.

The chain is built from TRBV6-1 and TRBJ1-5; a possible D gene is TRBD1 (6 bases). The germline V gene has CDR1 MNHNS and CDR2 SASEGT. The V and J ends lost 2 bases and 0 bases respectively, with 11 bases between them. The length of the CDR3 is 16 residues. CDR3 bases: TGTGCCAGCAGTGAACTGGGGGGCCTTAGCAATCAGCCCCAGCATTTT. Translating it yields CASSELGGLSNQPQHF.

This chain connects TRBV7-2 to TRBJ2-7; D is uncertain. V was clipped by 0 bases and J by 4 bases, with 19 bases between them. This CDR3 is built from 17 residues. Per germline, CDR1 SGHTA and CDR2 FQGNSA. The CDR3 region is CASSLAPLGGPAYEQYF. The CDR3 DNA is TGTGCCAGCAGCTTAGCCCCCCTAGGCGGTCCCGCGTACGAGCAGTACTTC.

There are a few counts of this clonotype. CDR3 nucleotides: TGTGCCACAGTTCAAGGGTTAAGTAATCAGCCCCAGCATTTT. Protein: CATVQGLSNQPQHF. The chain uses TRBV10-3 and TRBJ1-5, with D uncertain. The CDR3 totals 14 residues. Germline CDR1 is ENHRY and CDR2 is SYGVKD. V gave up 10 bases and J gave up 4 bases, with 17 bases separating them.

The rearrangement joins TRBV29-1 to TRBJ1-6; the D gene is possibly TRBD1 (5 bases). The length of the CDR3 is 13 residues. CDR1 and CDR2 (germline): SQVTM, ANQGSEA. Trimming left V 5 bases short and J 7 bases short, with 12 bases between. CDR3 in DNA: TGCAGCGTTTCTGGGACGTTGAATTCACCCCTCCACTTT. This translates into CSVSGTLNSPLHF. Full variable domain (outside the CDR3, taken from reference TRBV29-1 and TRBJ1-6): SAVISQKPSRDICQRGTSLTIQCQVDSQVTMMFWYRQQPGQSLTLIATANQGSEATYESGFVIDKFPISRPNLTFSTLTVSNMSPEDSSIYLCSVSGTLNSPLHFGNGTRLTVT.

This chain connects TRBV6-1 to TRBJ1-2, with TRBD1 matching over 10 bases. V trimming: 4 bases; J trimming: 8 bases; junction bases outside the gene matches: 7. CDR3 length: 14 amino acids. Germline assignment: CDR1 MNHNS and CDR2 SASEGT. The chain's CDR3 is CASSAGTGDIGYTF. CDR3 in DNA: TGTGCCAGCAGTGCAGGGACAGGGGACATAGGCTACACCTTC.

The table lists this clonotype with a count of one. This chain links TRBV20-1 with TRBJ1-4; D is undetermined. The germline gives CDR1 DFQATT, CDR2 SNEGSKA (reference sequence). Trimming left V 0 bases short and J 8 bases short, with 7 bases between. This CDR3 has 12 residues. DNA for the CDR3: TGCAGTGCTAGAGAGGGTTGGGAAAAACTGTTTTTT. Translated: CSAREGWEKLFF.

The table lists this clonotype with a count of one. This sequence joins TRBV20-1 and TRBJ1-2; no reliable D call. V dropped 4 bases and J dropped 8 bases, with 11 bases sitting between them. The CDR3 has 11 residues. The germline gives CDR1 DFQATT, CDR2 SNEGSKA (reference sequence). CDR3 loop: CSAIWREGYTF. The CDR3, as DNA: TGCAGTGCTATTTGGAGGGAAGGCTACACCTTC.

The chain has TRBV5-4 and TRBJ1-2; 7 bases map to TRBD1. The CDR3 loop spans 13 amino acids. V lost 4 bases to trimming and J lost 4 bases; unmatched junction nucleotides: 4. CDR1 is SGHNT and CDR2 is YYREEE in the germline V gene (reference sequence). The CDR3 DNA reads as TGTGCCAGCAGCCTCGGGACAGCCTATGGCTACACCTTC. It is translated as CASSLGTAYGYTF.

This sequence joins TRBV30 and TRBJ1-2, with 8 bases identical to TRBD1. Trimming cost V 1 base and J 4 bases; bases outside gene matches: 5. The germline V gene has CDR1 GTSNPN and CDR2 SVGIG (reference sequence). The CDR3 is made up of 14 amino acids. In DNA, the CDR3 is TGTGCCTGGAGTGGGACAGGGAGAACCTATGGCTACACCTTC. Translated: CAWSGTGRTYGYTF.